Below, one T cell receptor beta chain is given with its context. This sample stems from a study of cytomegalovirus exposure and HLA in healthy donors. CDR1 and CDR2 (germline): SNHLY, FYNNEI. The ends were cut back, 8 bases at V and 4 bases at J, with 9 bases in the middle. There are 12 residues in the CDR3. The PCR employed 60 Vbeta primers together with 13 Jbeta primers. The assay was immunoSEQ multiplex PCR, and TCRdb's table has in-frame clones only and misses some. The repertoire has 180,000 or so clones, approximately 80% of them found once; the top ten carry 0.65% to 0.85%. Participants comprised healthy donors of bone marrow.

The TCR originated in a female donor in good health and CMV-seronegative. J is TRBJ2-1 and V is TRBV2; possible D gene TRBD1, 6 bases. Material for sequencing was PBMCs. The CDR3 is CASGQIYNEQFF. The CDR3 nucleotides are TGTGCCAGCGGACAGATTTACAATGAGCAGTTCTTC.